This T cell receptor beta chain emerged from a study of blood T cell repertoires in COVID-19. In the original workflow: Estimation of nucleated cell counts was performed using reference gene primer amplification. Here immunoSEQ multiplex PCR was the method, and the copy in TCRdb shows in-frame clones only, minus some. V, J and clone size were drawn from that table, and D and trimming were deduced from the DNA. The sample has hundreds of thousands of clones, 87% seen once. With 1 base removed from V and 10 bases from J, the gap between germline ends came to 10 bases. CDR1 and CDR2 (germline): MNHNS, SASEGT. The CDR3 has 12 residues.

Sample: PBMCs or T cells enriched from blood (not recorded which). The J gene is TRBJ1-1, the V gene TRBV6-1; a weak D match, TRBD1 (5 bases). The TCR originated in a woman aged 25 to 45 who had recovered from COVID-19. The CDR3 sequence: CASSEVGGTAFF. The DNA of the CDR3 is TGTGCCAGCAGTGAAGTGGGGGGTACAGCTTTCTTT.